The clone carrying this T cell receptor beta chain was detected only a few times. The record originates from a study of cytomegalovirus exposure and HLA in healthy donors. Use of 60 Vbeta and 13 Jbeta primers characterized the PCR. TCRdb keeps only in-frame clones here, not all; method: immunoSEQ multiplex PCR. The data hold about 190,000 clones, with around 87% observed a single time. V lost 4 bases to trimming and J lost 8 bases, with 14 bases between them. The CDR3 extends over 13 amino acids. The germline V gene has CDR1 SEHNR and CDR2 FQNEAQ (reference sequence). Input material: PBMCs. The receptor was derived from a young man in good health and CMV-seronegative. The chain carries TRBV7-9 and TRBJ1-2; the D is unclear. The CDR3, as DNA: TGTGCCAGCAGCTCGGCAGGAAGGAGGGGCTACACCTTC. Encoded protein: CASSSAGRRGYTF.